In its sample, the clone carrying this TCR beta chain was seen a few times. V trimming: 8 bases; J trimming: 5 bases; junction bases outside the gene matches: 6. The CDR3 loop spans 13 amino acids. Germline lookup yields CDR1 MNHNS and CDR2 SASEGT. This specimen belongs to a study of shared clonotypes between healthy human individuals. The authors split each subset's genomic DNA evenly across several immunoSEQ plates. Unsorted PBMC DNA underwent sequencing on ten immunoSEQ deep assay plates. Sequenced by immunoSEQ multiplex PCR; TCRdb stores in-frame clones only, minus some. The sample has about 92,000 clones, around 43% seen once.

The clonotype was recovered from a woman in her thirties or forties in good health. Some clones in this sample may be carry-over from other donors' samples. The specimen sequenced was PBMCs. The chain carries TRBV6-1 and TRBJ2-5; 9 bases map to TRBD2. CDR3 sequence reads: CASLAGAWETQYF. DNA for the CDR3: TGTGCCAGCTTAGCGGGAGCCTGGGAGACCCAGTACTTC.